A selection of T cell receptor beta chains follows, all from one sample in a study of cytomegalovirus exposure and HLA in healthy donors. TCRdb keeps only in-frame clones here, not all; method: immunoSEQ multiplex PCR. The table has approximately 92,000 clones, over 75% seen once. The sample taken for sequencing was PBMCs. The receptors were sampled from a girl between 2 and 10 years old in good health and CMV-seropositive. Both conserved end residues are part of each CDR3. Fields, in order: clone size, V gene, J gene, D gene, CDR3 DNA, CDR3 protein. A D gene is named only where the DNA matches it firmly. Some rows mark clone size as missing; the rest say once, few, many or name a class of expanded clone.

NA	TRBV18	TRBJ1-1	NA	TGTGCCAGCTCACTCTCGAGGGTTGAAGCTTTCTTT	CASSLSRVEAFF
NA	TRBV18	TRBJ2-7	TRBD1	TGTGCCAGCTCCACCTCCAGCACAGGGGCCTACGAGCAGTACTTC	CASSTSSTGAYEQYF
NA	TRBV2	TRBJ2-5	NA	TGTGCCAGCAGTGAAGCGCTTCAGGGGGAGACCCAGTACTTC	CASSEALQGETQYF
NA	TRBV7-8	TRBJ2-7	TRBD1	TGTGCCAGCAGCTCACTAGGACAGGGATACGAGCAGTACTTC	CASSSLGQGYEQYF
once	TRBV20-1	TRBJ1-2	NA	TGCAGTGCCCGAATGGGAGGGTACACCTTC	CSARMGGYTF
NA	TRBV19	TRBJ1-4	TRBD1	TGTGCCAGTAGTCCAAGGGGACAGGGGAATGAAAAACTGTTTTTT	CASSPRGQGNEKLFF
NA	TRBV29-1	TRBJ2-7	TRBD2	TGCAGCGTTGATGGGGGGGTGGCCTACGAGCAGTACTTC	CSVDGGVAYEQYF
NA	TRBV27	TRBJ1-4	NA	TGTGCCAGCAGTTCTGGGGCCTTCAATGAAAAACTGTTTTTT	CASSSGAFNEKLFF
NA	TRBV5-6	TRBJ1-4	NA	TGTGCCAGCAGCTTGGCCAGAACAGCTAATGAAAAACTGTTTTTT	CASSLARTANEKLFF
NA	TRBV28	TRBJ2-1	TRBD1	TGTGCCAGCAGTCAAACAGGGGGACGTGAGCAGTTCTTC	CASSQTGGREQFF
NA	TRBV19	TRBJ1-1	TRBD1	TGTGCCAGTAGTATAGTGAGGACAGGGAACACTGAAGCTTTCTTT	CASSIVRTGNTEAFF
NA	TRBV4-1	TRBJ2-7	NA	TGCGCCAGCAGCCAAGGCTCCCTGCGGAGCCCGTACTACGAGCAGTACTTC	CASSQGSLRSPYYEQYF
NA	TRBV4-1	TRBJ2-3	NA	TGCGCCAGCAGCCTGTTCTTCACAGATACGCAGTATTTT	CASSLFFTDTQYF
NA	TRBV5-6	TRBJ2-1	TRBD2	TGTGCCAGCAGCTTGGTTGCGGGAGGGCCCTTCGATGAGCAGTTCTTC	CASSLVAGGPFDEQFF
NA	TRBV4-3	TRBJ1-1	NA	TGCGCCAGCAGCCCCGGGGTTCTTCTGGACACTGAAGCTTTCTTT	CASSPGVLLDTEAFF
NA	TRBV6-6	TRBJ1-2	NA	TGTGCCAGCAGTTATTCCCAGGCTAACTATGGCTACACCTTC	CASSYSQANYGYTF
NA	TRBV29-1	TRBJ2-7	TRBD2	TGCAGCGTTCAAGGACTAGCGGGGAACTACGAGCAGTACTTC	CSVQGLAGNYEQYF
NA	TRBV7-2	TRBJ2-5	TRBD1	TGTGCCAGCAGCGTACACCGGGACAGAGCCCAAGAGACCCAGTACTTC	CASSVHRDRAQETQYF
NA	TRBV28	TRBJ1-2	NA	TGTGCCAGCAGTTTATATGAGGGCCCGGGAGGAGGCTACACCTTC	CASSLYEGPGGGYTF
NA	TRBV30	TRBJ2-3	NA	TGTGCCTGGTGGGAACAGGGGAGGTACACGCAGTATTTT	CAWWEQGRYTQYF
few	TRBV5-1	TRBJ2-6	TRBD1	TGCGCCAGCAGCTCATTCCCGGGACAGCGCCCCTTAAGGGAGGGGGCCAACGTCCTGACTTTC	CASSSFPGQRPLREGANVLTF
NA	TRBV6-5	TRBJ1-2	TRBD1	TGTGCCAGCAGCCGGGACAGGGACTATGGCTACACCTTC	CASSRDRDYGYTF